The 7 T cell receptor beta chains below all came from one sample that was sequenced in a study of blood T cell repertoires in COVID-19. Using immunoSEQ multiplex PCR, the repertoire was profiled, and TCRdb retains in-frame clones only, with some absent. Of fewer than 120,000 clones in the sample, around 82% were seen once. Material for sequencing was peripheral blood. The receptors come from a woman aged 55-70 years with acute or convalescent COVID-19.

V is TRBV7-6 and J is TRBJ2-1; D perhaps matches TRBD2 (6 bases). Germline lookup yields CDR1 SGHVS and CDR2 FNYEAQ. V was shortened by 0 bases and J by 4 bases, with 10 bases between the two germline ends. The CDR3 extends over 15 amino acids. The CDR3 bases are TGTGCCAGCAGCTTAGCGCATGGGGGGTACAATGAGCAGTTCTTC. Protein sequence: CASSLAHGGYNEQFF.

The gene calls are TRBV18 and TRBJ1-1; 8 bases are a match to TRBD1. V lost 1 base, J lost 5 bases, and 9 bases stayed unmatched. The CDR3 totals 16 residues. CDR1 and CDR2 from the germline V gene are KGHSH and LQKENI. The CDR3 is CASSPLGDRTGTEAFF. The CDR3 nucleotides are TGTGCCAGCTCACCACTGGGGGACAGGACGGGGACTGAAGCTTTCTTT.

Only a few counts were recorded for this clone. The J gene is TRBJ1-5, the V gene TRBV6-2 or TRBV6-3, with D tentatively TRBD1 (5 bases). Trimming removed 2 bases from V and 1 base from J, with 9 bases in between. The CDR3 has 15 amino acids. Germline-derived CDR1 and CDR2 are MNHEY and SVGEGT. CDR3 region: CASSYGQGSNQPQHF. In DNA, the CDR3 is TGTGCCAGCAGTTACGGGCAGGGAAGCAATCAGCCCCAGCATTTT.

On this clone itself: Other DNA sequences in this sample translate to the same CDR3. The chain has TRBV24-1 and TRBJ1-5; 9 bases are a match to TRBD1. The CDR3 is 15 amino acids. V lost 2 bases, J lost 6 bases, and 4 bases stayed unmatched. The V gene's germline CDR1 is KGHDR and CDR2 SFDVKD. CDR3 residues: CATSDSTGGRQPQHF. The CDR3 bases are TGTGCCACCAGTGATTCCACAGGGGGCCGTCAGCCCCAGCATTTT.

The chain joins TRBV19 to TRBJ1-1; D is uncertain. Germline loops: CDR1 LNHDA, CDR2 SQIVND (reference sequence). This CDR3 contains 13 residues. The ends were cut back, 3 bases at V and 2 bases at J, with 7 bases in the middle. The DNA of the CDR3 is TGTGCCAGTAGTATGGCTGTCAACACTGAAGCTTTCTTT. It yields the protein CASSMAVNTEAFF.

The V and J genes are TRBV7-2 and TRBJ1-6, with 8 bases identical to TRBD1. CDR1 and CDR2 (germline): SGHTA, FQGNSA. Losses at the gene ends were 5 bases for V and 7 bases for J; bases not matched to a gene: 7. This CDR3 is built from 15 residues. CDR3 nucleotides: TGTGCCAGCAGCCCGGGACAGGCAGGCAATTCACCCCTCCACTTT. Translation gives CASSPGQAGNSPLHF.

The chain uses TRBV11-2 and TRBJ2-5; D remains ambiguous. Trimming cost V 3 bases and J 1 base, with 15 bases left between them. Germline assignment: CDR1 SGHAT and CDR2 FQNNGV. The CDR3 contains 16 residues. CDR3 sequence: CASSFRLARSQETQYF. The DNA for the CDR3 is TGTGCCAGCAGCTTCAGATTAGCCAGATCCCAAGAGACCCAGTACTTC.